The 10 T cell receptor beta chains given below trace back to one sample, sequenced in a study of control samples from healthy donors and cancer patients. This table comes from immunoSEQ multiplex PCR, and its TCRdb copy is limited to in-frame clones, with some not included. Of approximately 94,000 clones listed, more than 85% are singletons. The sample was blood. The receptors were sampled from a woman aged 30 to 39 in good health.

In this sample, this clone turned up once. In DNA form, the CDR3 reads TGTGCCAGTATGACGGGCGGGGGGTACACCGGGGAGCTGTTTTTT. It encodes CASMTGGGYTGELFF. This sequence joins TRBV19 and TRBJ2-2, with 8 bases matching TRBD2. The ends lost 7 bases at V and 3 bases at J; junction bases unmatched: 7. The germline V gene has CDR1 LNHDA and CDR2 SQIVND (reference sequence). The CDR3 contains 15 residues.

The chain links TRBV6-5 to TRBJ2-3; unclear D gene. CDR1 is MNHEY and CDR2 is SVGAGI in the germline V gene. Trimming pared 5 bases from V and 6 bases from J, leaving 9 bases between. CDR3 size: 12 residues. The CDR3 coding sequence is TGTGCCAGCAGTACCCGCCCCGATACGCAGTATTTT. Protein product: CASSTRPDTQYF.

This chain uses TRBV29-1 with TRBJ1-5; maybe TRBD1 (6 bases). The CDR3 length is 13 residues. V was clipped by 6 bases and J by 3 bases, with 12 bases between them. Germline-derived CDR1 and CDR2 are SQVTM and ANQGSEA. In DNA, the CDR3 is TGCAGCGTACTAGACAGGTTCAATCAGCCCCAGCATTTT. Its translation: CSVLDRFNQPQHF. The complete variable domain, with remaining parts taken from reference TRBV29-1 and TRBJ1-5, reads SAVISQKPSRDICQRGTSLTIQCQVDSQVTMMFWYRQQPGQSLTLIATANQGSEATYESGFVIDKFPISRPNLTFSTLTVSNMSPEDSSIYLCSVLDRFNQPQHFGDGTRLSIL.

The V gene is TRBV5-5, the J gene TRBJ1-1, with 9 positions matching TRBD1. The CDR3 is made up of 16 amino acids. Germline V lookup: CDR1 SGHKS, CDR2 YYEKEE (reference sequence). V was pared by 2 bases and J by 4 bases, with 9 bases of the junction left unmatched. This CDR3 reads CASSFRQGVGGTEAFF. Written as DNA, the CDR3 is TGTGCCAGCAGCTTTAGACAGGGGGTTGGGGGCACTGAAGCTTTCTTT.

The V and J genes are TRBV2 and TRBJ1-5; the match to TRBD1 covers 7 bases. Looked up from germline, CDR1 is SNHLY and CDR2 is FYNNEI. CDR3 length equals 16 residues. The V segment lost 7 bases and the J segment 1 base; nucleotides outside the gene matches: 10. CDR3 coding DNA: TGTGCCAGCACCCTGACAGGGACTATAAGCAATCAGCCCCAGCATTTT. This gives the protein CASTLTGTISNQPQHF.

This chain links TRBV6-5 with TRBJ2-5; tentatively, D is TRBD2 (6 bases). V lost 2 bases to trimming and J lost 6 bases, with 13 bases between them. CDR3 length equals 14 residues. Germline V lookup: CDR1 MNHEY, CDR2 SVGAGI. CDR3 sequence: CASSYAGRPKTQYF. The DNA for the CDR3 is TGTGCCAGCAGTTACGCGGGACGTCCAAAGACCCAGTACTTC.

This chain links TRBV6-1 with TRBJ2-1, with TRBD2 as a possible D gene (6 bases). Germline values: CDR1 MNHNS, CDR2 SASEGT. The CDR3 contains 13 residues. Trimming took off 0 bases at V and 10 bases at J, with 10 bases between the two ends. CDR3 nucleotide sequence: TGTGCCAGCAGTGAAGCGGGGGGACCGGAGCAGTTCTTC. Translated, it gives CASSEAGGPEQFF.

The chain couples TRBV27 to TRBJ1-2; D is ambiguous. The CDR3 consists of 12 residues. Trimming took 9 bases from V and 3 from J, leaving 11 bases between them. CDR1 and CDR2 (germline): MNHEY, SMNVEV (reference sequence). The CDR3 sequence is CASGIVHYGYTF. DNA for the CDR3: TGTGCCAGTGGTATCGTGCACTATGGCTACACCTTC.

V and J are TRBV9 and TRBJ1-2; no reliable D call. Germline V gives CDR1 SGDLS, CDR2 YYNGEE. There are 14 residues in the CDR3. V gave up 2 bases and J gave up 6 bases, with 14 bases separating them. As DNA, the CDR3 is TGTGCCAGCAGCGTGGCTCAAATTTGGGATGGCTACACCTTC. It encodes CASSVAQIWDGYTF.

The J gene is TRBJ1-1, the V gene TRBV5-8, with D tentatively TRBD1 (6 bases). The germline gives CDR1 SGHTS, CDR2 YDEGEE. This CDR3 has 18 amino acids. Trimming left V 0 bases short and J 0 bases short, with 18 bases between. The CDR3 nucleotides are TGTGCCAGCAGCTTGGTATGGGGGGGCGCTGGGGTGAACACTGAAGCTTTCTTT. Protein product: CASSLVWGGAGVNTEAFF.